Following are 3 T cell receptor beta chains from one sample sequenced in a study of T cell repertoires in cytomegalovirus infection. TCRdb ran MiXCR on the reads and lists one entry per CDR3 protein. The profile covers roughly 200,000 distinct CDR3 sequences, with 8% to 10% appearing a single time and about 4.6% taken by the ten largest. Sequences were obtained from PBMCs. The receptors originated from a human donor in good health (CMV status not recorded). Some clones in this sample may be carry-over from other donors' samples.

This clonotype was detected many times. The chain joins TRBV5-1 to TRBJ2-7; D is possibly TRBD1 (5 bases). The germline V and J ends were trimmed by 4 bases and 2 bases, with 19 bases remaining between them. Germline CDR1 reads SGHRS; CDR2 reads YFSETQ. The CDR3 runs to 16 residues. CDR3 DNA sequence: TGCGCCAGCAGCGGAAACAAGGGGATTGAAACCTACGAGCAGTACTTC. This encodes CASSGNKGIETYEQYF.

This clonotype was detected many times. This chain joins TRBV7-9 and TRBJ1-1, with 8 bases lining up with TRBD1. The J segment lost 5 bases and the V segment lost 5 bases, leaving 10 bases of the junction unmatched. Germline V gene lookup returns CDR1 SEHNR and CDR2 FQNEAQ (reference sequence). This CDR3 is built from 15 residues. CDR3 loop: CASSAQGAGKTEAFF. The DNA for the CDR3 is TGTGCCAGCAGCGCTCAGGGGGCGGGGAAGACTGAAGCTTTCTTT.

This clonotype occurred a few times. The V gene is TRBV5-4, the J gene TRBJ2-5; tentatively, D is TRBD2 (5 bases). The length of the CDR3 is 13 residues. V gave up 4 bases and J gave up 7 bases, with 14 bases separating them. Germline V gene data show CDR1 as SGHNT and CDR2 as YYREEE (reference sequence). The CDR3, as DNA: TGTGCCAGCAGCGTGTACGGGGTCGGGACCCAGTACTTC. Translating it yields CASSVYGVGTQYF.